This TCR beta chain emerged from a study of T cells after yellow fever vaccination. Findings and limits, study-wide: The bulk population could contribute abundant contaminating clonotypes to FACS-sorted repertoires. Once the booster was given, most primary-vaccination clones reappeared, at about 96% for CD4 and around 90% for CD8.

About this clonotype: The antigen is unknown.

For TCR, cDNA came from 5'RACE template switching, which added a universal primer site and UMIs. TCRdb called the 5' RACE reads again in MiXCR, with one record for every CDR3 protein. The sample holds more than 450,000 distinct CDR3 sequences, 21% seen once. CDR1 and CDR2 from the germline V gene are SEHNR and FQNEAQ (reference sequence). The CDR3 is 15 amino acids. Trimming shortened V by 0 bases and J by 1 base, and 9 bases separated the two germline ends. The source of this sequence is a young man who received the YFV17D yellow fever vaccine. Specimen: PBMCs, collected 21 days after the first yellow fever vaccination. J is TRBJ1-1 and V is TRBV7-9, with D maybe TRBD1 (6 bases). DNA of the CDR3: TGTGCCAGCAGCTTAGCGATGGGGGCGAACACTGAAGCTTTCTTT. This translates into CASSLAMGANTEAFF.